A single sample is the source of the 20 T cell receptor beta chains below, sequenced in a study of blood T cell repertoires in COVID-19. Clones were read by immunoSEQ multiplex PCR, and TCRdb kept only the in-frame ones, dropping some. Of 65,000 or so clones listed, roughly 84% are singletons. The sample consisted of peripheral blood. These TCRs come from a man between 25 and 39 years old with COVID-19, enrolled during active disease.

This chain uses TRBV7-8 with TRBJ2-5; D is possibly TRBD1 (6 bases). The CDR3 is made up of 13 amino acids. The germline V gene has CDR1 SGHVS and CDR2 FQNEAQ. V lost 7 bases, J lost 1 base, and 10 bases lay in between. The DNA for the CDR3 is TGTGCCAGCACCACAGGGTTCCAAGAGACCCAGTACTTC. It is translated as CASTTGFQETQYF.

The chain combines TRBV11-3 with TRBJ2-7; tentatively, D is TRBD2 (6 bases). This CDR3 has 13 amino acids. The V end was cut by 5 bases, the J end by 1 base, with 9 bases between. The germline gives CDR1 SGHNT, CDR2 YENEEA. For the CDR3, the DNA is TGTGCCAGCAGCCTAGGGACTTCCTACGAGCAGTACTTC. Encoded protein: CASSLGTSYEQYF.

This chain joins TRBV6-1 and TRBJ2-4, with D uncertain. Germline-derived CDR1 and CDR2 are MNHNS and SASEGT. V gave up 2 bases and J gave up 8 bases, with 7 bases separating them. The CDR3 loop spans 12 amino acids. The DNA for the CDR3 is TGTGCCAGCAGTGAACCCCAGGACATTCAGTACTTC. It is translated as CASSEPQDIQYF.

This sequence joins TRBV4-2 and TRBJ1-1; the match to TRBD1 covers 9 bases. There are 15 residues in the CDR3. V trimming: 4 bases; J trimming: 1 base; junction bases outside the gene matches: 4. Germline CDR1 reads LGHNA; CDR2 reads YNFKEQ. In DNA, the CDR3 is TGTGCCAGCAGCCGGACAGGGGCCGAGAACACTGAAGCTTTCTTT. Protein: CASSRTGAENTEAFF.

CDR3 bases: TGCAGCGTTGAAGAAGGGACAACACCCTACGAGCAGTACTTC. This encodes CSVEEGTTPYEQYF. The chain carries TRBV29-1 and TRBJ2-7; a weak D match, TRBD1 (6 bases). V was pared by 0 bases and J by 2 bases, with 11 bases between. The germline gives CDR1 SQVTM, CDR2 ANQGSEA. CDR3 length: 14 amino acids.

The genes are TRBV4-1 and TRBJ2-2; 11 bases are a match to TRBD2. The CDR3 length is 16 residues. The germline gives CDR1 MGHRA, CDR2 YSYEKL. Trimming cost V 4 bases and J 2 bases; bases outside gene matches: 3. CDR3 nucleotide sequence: TGCGCCAGCAGCCCGGGACTAGCGGACAACACCGGGGAGCTGTTTTTT. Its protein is CASSPGLADNTGELFF.

The CDR3: CASRLDHEQFF. CDR3 nucleotide sequence: TGTGCCAGTAGACTAGATCATGAGCAGTTCTTC. The gene calls are TRBV19 and TRBJ2-1; D possibly corresponds to TRBD2 (5 bases). Per germline, CDR1 LNHDA and CDR2 SQIVND (reference sequence). V was trimmed by 6 bases and J by 8 bases, leaving 8 bases between them. The CDR3 extends over 11 amino acids.

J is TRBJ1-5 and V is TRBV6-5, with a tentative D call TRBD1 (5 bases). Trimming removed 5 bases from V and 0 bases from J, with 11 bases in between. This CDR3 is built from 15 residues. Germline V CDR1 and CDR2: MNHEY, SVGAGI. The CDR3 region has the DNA TGTGCCAGCAGTCGAGACAGAAATAGCAATCAGCCCCAGCATTTT. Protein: CASSRDRNSNQPQHF.

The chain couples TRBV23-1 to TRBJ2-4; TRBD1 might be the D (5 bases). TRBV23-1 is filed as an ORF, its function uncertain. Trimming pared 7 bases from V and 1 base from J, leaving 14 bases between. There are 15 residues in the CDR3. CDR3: CASTQGLVAKNIQYF. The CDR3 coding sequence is TGCGCCAGCACCCAGGGTCTGGTGGCCAAAAACATTCAGTACTTC.

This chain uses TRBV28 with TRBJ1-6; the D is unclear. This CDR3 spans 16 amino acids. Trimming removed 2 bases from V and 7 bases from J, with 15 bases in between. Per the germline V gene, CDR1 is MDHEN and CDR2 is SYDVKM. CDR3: CASSLEEVGLNSPLHF. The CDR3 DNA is TGTGCCAGCAGTTTAGAGGAAGTCGGTCTCAATTCACCCCTCCACTTT.

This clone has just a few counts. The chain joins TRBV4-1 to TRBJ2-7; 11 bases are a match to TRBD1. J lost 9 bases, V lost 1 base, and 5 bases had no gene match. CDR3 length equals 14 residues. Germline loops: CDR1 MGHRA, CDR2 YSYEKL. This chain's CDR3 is CASSQGTGGGWQYF. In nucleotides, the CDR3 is TGCGCCAGCAGCCAAGGGACAGGGGGCGGTTGGCAGTACTTC.

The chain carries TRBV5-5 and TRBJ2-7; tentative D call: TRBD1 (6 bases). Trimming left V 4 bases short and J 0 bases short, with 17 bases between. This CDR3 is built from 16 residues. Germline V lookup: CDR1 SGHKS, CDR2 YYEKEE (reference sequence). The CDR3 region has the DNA TGTGCCAGCAGCACTGGACAGTTCGACTACTCCTACGAGCAGTACTTC. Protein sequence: CASSTGQFDYSYEQYF.

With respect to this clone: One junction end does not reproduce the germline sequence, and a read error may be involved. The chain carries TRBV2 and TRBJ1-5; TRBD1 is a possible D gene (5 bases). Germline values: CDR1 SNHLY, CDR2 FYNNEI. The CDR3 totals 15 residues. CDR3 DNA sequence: TGTGCCAGCAGGGAAGCTGAGGGGAGGTATCAGCCCCAGCATTTT. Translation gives CASREAEGRYQPQHF. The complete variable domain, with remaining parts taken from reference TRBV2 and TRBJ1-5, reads EPEVTQTPSHQVTQMGQEVILRCVPISNHLYFYWYRQILGQKVEFLVSFYNNEISEKSEIFDDQFSVERPDGSNFTLKIRSTKLEDSAMYFCASREAEGRYQPQHFGDGTRLSIL.

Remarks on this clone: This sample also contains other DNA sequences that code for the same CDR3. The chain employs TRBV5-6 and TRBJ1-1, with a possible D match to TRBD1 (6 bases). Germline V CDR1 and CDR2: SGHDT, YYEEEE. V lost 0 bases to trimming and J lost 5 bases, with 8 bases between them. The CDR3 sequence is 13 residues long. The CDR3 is CASSLVQGTEAFF. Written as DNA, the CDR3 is TGTGCCAGCAGCTTGGTGCAGGGGACTGAAGCTTTCTTT.

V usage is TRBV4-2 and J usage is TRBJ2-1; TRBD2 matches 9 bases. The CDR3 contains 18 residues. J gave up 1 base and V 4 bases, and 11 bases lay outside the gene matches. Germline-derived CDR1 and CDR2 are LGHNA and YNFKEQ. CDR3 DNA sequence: TGTGCCAGCAGCCCAGAAGGGGATAGCGGGAGATCCTACAATGAGCAGTTCTTC. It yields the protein CASSPEGDSGRSYNEQFF.

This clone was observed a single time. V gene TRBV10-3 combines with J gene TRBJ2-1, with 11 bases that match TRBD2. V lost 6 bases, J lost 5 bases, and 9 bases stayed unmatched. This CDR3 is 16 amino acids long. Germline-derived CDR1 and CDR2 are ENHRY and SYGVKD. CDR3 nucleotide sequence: TGTGCCATCAGCGTTAGCGGGAGGGCCGGCCACAATGAGCAGTTCTTC. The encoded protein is CAISVSGRAGHNEQFF.

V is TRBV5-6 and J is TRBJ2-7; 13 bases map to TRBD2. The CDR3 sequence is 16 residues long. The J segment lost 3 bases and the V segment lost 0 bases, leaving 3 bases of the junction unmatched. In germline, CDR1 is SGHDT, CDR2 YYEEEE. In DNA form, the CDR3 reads TGTGCCAGCAGCTTGGGGACTAGCGGGGGATTCTACGAGCAGTACTTC. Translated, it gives CASSLGTSGGFYEQYF.

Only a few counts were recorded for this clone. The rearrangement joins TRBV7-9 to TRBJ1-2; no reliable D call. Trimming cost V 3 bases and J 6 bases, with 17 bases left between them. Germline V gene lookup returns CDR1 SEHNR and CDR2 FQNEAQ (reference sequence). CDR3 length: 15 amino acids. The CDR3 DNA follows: TGTGCCAGCAGCTTCCACGGTGAGGAGACGGATGGCTACACCTTC. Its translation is CASSFHGEETDGYTF.

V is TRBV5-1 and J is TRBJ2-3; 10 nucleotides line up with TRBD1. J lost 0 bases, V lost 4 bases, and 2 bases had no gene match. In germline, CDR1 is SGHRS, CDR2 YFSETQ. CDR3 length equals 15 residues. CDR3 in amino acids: CASSMDRGSTDTQYF. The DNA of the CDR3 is TGCGCCAGCAGCATGGACAGGGGGAGCACAGATACGCAGTATTTT. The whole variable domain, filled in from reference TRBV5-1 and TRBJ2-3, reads KAGVTQTPRYLIKTRGQQVTLSCSPISGHRSVSWYQQTPGQGLQFLFEYFSETQRNKGNFPGRFSGRQFSNSRSEMNVSTLELGDSALYLCASSMDRGSTDTQYFGPGTRLTVL.

DNA of the CDR3: TGTGCCAGCACCTTACACAGGGGGCAGGAGACCCAGTACTTC. Protein: CASTLHRGQETQYF. The genes are TRBV6-5 and TRBJ2-5; TRBD1 matches at 9 bases. The CDR3 contains 14 residues. CDR1 MNHEY and CDR2 SVGAGI come from the germline V gene. Germline trimming cut 7 bases from V and 5 bases from J; bases unmatched to any gene: 8.